The sequence of this T cell receptor (beta chain) was determined in a study of blood T cell repertoires in COVID-19. The overall study: The analysed material was cDNA or gDNA that came from T cells, B-cell-depleted T cells, or PBMCs.

Germline CDR1 MDHEN, CDR2 SYDVKM. The CDR3 loop spans 17 amino acids. Trimming removed 4 bases from V and 3 bases from J; junction bases left unmatched: 8. The authors' processing: Using reference gene primer amplification, nucleated cell counts were estimated. Repertoires were generated with immunoSEQ multiplex PCR, while TCRdb's copy carries only in-frame clones and drops some. The D gene and trimming were derived from the DNA, and the V and J assignments and clone size from that table. Found here are 70,000 or so clones, more than 70% of them singletons; the top ten hold roughly 13%. This receptor was obtained from a man aged 50 to 59 with COVID-19, enrolled during active disease. The sequenced sample consisted of peripheral blood. The chain has TRBV28 and TRBJ2-7; TRBD2 aligns across 14 bases. CDR3 DNA sequence: TGTGCCAGCAGTTCCTCGGGGACTAGCGGGAGAATCTACGAGCAGTACTTC. It is translated as CASSSSGTSGRIYEQYF.